This entry concerns a single T cell receptor (beta chain). The antigen this receptor binds is unknown. No much larger clonotype is one base removed from it; base qualities were not supplied. This entry comes from a study of blood T cell repertoires in COVID-19 (dated by TCRdb to the early 2020s). Regarding the complete study: The collaborator samples originated in the United States, Italy and Spain and spanned the acute and convalescent phases of COVID-19. The repertoires were made available in a free public database intended to serve as a resource for research on the immune response to SARS-CoV-2. The samples were drawn from the first 160 participants of the ongoing ImmuneRACE study and from roughly 1,300 subjects provided by 6 global collaborators. Sample metadata almost always included a de-identified subject ID, COVID-19 status, age in years and sex. Deeply sampled blood TCRbeta repertoires from subjects exposed to, actively infected with, or recovered from COVID-19 were included in the dataset. The prospective study material was composed of cDNA or gDNA derived from T cells, B-cell-depleted T cells, or PBMCs. Where available, HLA class I and class II types were taken from metadata supplied by the sample provider and were not determined by assay-based typing.

Sequences LGHNA (CDR1) and YNFKEQ (CDR2) are obtained from the germline V gene. Inclusive of the bounding cysteine and phenylalanine, the CDR3 is 15 residues long. Only the CDR3 DNA stays, 45 bases, in frame from base 1. The junction carries 13 bases between V and J, which are trimmed by 0 bases and 10 bases respectively. Findings and caveats that apply to the study as a whole: Clinical and demographic metadata were provided uncurated, with the amount varying by source and participant.

In the prospective study, participants were about 18 to 95 years old, resided in 24 geographic areas of the United States, and were enrolled through a virtual design. In the prospective study, cohorts were assigned on the basis of participant-reported clinical history obtained from a screening survey and a study questionnaire. Exposed participants had been in contact, within 2 weeks of entering the study, with a person who had a PCR-confirmed or clinician-diagnosed case of COVID-19. Each participant in the prospective study had whole blood, serum and a nasopharyngeal or oropharyngeal swab collected by mobile phlebotomists. Additional blood draws and questionnaires over an approximately two-month period could optionally be provided by prospective study participants. Prospective study blood samples were shipped either frozen or at room temperature before DNA extraction. TCRbeta CDR3 regions were amplified from genomic DNA by means of the immunoSEQ Assay, a bias-controlled multiplex PCR. Per the source publication's procedure: The number of nucleated cells in each sample was estimated by amplification of reference gene primers within the assay. Sequence reads were collapsed and filtered to measure the absolute abundance of every unique TCRbeta CDR3 rearrangement. For each sample, productive Simpson clonality was calculated as the square root of Simpson's diversity index over productive rearrangements. TCRdb limited this immuneACCESS table to in-frame rearrangements with V and J called. A share of clones is missing; checked studies link under half to unresolved V genes, and the rest is unexplained. That table is the source of V, J and clone size, and D and trimming were worked out from the DNA. The sample contains under 250,000 clones, about 90% of them found a single time. Clones ranked in the top ten supply about 3.4% of the sample.

This receptor was taken from a woman between 35 and 50 years old who had been exposed to COVID-19. Source material: PBMCs or T cells enriched from blood (not recorded which). The rearranged segments are TRBV4-2 and TRBJ1-6, and the D gene may be TRBD1, 5 bases matching. The DNA is TGTGCCAGCAGCCAAGATCGGGGGAAGGAGTCACCCCTCCACTTT. Translation gives CASSQDRGKESPLHF.